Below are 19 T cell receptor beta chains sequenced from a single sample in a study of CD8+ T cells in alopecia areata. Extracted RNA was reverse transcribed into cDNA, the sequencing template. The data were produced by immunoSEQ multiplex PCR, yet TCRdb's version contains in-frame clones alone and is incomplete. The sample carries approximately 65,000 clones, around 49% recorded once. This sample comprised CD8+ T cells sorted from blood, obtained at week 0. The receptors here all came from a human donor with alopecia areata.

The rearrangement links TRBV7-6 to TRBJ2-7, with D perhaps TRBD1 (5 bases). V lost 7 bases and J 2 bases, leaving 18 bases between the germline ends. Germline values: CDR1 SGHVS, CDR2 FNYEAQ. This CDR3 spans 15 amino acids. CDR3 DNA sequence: TGTGCCAGCACTTTTGGGTCAGGGCAGCCCTACGAGCAGTACTTC. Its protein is CASTFGSGQPYEQYF.

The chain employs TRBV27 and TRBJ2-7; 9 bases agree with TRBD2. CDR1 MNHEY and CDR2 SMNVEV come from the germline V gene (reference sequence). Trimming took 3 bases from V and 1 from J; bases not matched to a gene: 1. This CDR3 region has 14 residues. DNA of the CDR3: TGTGCCAGCAGTTTGCGGGGGGGATCCTACGAGCAGTACTTC. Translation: CASSLRGGSYEQYF.

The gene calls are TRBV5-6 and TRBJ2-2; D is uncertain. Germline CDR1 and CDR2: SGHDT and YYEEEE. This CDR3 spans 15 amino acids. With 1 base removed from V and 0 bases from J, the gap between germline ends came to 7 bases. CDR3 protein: CASSLPTANTGELFF. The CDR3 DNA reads TGTGCCAGCAGCTTGCCCACAGCGAACACCGGGGAGCTGTTTTTT.

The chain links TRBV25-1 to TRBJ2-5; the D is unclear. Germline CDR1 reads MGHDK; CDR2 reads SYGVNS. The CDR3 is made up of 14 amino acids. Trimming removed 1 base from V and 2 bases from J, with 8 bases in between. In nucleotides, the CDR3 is TGTGCCAGCAGTGAATCGGACGAACAAGAGACCCAGTACTTC. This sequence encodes CASSESDEQETQYF.

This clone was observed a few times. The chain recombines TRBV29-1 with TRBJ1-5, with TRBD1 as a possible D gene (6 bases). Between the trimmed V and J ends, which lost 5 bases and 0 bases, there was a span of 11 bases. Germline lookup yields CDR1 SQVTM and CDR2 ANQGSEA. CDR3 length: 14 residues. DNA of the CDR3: TGCAGCGTTCGTACAGGGAGTAGCAATCAGCCCCAGCATTTT. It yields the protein CSVRTGSSNQPQHF.

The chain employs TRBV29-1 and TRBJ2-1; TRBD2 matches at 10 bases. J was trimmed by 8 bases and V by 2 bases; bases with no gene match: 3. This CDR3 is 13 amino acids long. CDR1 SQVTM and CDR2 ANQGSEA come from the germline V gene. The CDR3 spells CSVELAGVYEQFF. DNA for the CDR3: TGCAGCGTTGAACTAGCGGGAGTTTATGAGCAGTTCTTC.

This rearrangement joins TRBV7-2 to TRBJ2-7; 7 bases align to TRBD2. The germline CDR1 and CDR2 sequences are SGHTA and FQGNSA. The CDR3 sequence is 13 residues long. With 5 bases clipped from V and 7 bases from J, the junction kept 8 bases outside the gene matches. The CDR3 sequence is CASSPRGSEEQYF. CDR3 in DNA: TGTGCCAGCAGCCCGCGGGGGTCAGAGGAGCAGTACTTC.

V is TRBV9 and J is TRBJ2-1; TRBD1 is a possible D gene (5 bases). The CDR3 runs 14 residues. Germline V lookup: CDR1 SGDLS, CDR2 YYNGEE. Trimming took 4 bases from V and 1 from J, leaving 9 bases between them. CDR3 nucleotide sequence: TGTGCCAGCAGCTCCGACAGTTCCTACAATGAGCAGTTCTTC. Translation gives CASSSDSSYNEQFF.

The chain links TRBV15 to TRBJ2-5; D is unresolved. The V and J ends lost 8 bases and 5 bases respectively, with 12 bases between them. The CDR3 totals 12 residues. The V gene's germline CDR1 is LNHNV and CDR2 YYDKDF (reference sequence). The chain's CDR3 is CATGAPQETQYF. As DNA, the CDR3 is TGTGCCACCGGAGCCCCCCAGGAGACCCAGTACTTC.

The chain's CDR3 is CASSVRADEQYF. Written as DNA, the CDR3 is TGTGCCAGCAGCGTCCGGGCCGACGAGCAGTACTTC. This sequence joins TRBV11-2 and TRBJ2-7; D is unresolved. Trimming took off 5 bases at V and 5 bases at J, with 10 bases between the two ends. The CDR3 is made up of 12 amino acids. Germline values: CDR1 SGHAT, CDR2 FQNNGV.

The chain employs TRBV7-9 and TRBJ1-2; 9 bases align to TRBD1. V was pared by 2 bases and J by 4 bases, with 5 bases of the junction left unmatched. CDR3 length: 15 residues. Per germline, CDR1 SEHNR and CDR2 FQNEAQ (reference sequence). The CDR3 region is CASSLSGTGIYGYTF. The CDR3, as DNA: TGTGCCAGCAGCTTATCCGGGACAGGGATCTATGGCTACACCTTC.

The CDR3 sequence: CASSAGTSGRAEQFF. The CDR3 DNA reads TGTGCCAGCAGCGCTGGGACTAGCGGGAGGGCCGAGCAGTTCTTC. V is TRBV27 and J is TRBJ2-1, with 16 bases identical to TRBD2. The CDR3 has 15 residues. V gave up 6 bases and J gave up 10 bases; unmatched junction bases: 6. The V gene's germline CDR1 is MNHEY and CDR2 SMNVEV (reference sequence).

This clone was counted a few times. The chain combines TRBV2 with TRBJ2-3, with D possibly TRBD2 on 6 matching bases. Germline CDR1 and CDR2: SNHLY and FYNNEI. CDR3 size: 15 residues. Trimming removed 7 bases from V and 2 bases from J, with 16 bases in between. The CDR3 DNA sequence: TGTGCCAGCACCGTAGGAGCTAGCGACACAGATACGCAGTATTTT. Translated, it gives CASTVGASDTDTQYF.

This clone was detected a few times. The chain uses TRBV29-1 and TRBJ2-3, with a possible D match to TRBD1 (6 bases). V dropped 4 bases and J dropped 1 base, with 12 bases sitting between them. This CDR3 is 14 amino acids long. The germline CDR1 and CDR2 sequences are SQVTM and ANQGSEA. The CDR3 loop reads CSVADRPGTDTQYF. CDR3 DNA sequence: TGCAGCGTTGCCGACAGGCCAGGCACAGATACGCAGTATTTT.

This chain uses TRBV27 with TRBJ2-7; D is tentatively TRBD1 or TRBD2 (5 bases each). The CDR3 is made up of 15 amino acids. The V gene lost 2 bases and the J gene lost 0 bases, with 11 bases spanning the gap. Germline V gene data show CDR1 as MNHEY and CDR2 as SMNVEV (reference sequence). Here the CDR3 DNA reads TGTGCCAGCAGTTTAAGTTTGAGGGGCTCCTACGAGCAGTACTTC. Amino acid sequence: CASSLSLRGSYEQYF.

DNA of the CDR3: TGCGCCAGCAGCTTGCGAATAGCGGGAGAGCCCACCTACGAGCAGTACTTC. Translated, it gives CASSLRIAGEPTYEQYF. The chain is built from TRBV5-1 and TRBJ2-7, with 9 bases lining up with TRBD2. V lost 1 base, J lost 2 bases, and 10 bases stayed unmatched. This CDR3 is 17 amino acids long. The germline V gene has CDR1 SGHRS and CDR2 YFSETQ.

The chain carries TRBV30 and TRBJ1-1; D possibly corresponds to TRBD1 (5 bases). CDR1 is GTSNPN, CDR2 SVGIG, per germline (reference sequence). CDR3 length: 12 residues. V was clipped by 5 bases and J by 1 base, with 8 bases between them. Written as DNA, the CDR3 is TGTGCCTGGGGGGGATGGAACACTGAAGCTTTCTTT. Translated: CAWGGWNTEAFF.

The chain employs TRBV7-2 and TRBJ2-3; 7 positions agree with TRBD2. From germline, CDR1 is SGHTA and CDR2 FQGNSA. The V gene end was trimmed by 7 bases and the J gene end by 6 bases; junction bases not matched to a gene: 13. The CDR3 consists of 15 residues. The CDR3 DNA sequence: TGTGCCAGCAACCGTCCGGGACTATCTCTCGATACGCAGTATTTT. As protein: CASNRPGLSLDTQYF.

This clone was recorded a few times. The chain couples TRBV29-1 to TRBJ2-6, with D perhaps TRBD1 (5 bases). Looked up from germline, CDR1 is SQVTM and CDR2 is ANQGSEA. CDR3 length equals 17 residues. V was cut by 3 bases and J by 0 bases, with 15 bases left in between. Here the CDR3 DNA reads TGCAGCGTTGAGCTCAGGGAACTCTCCTCTGGGGCCAACGTCCTGACTTTC. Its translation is CSVELRELSSGANVLTF.